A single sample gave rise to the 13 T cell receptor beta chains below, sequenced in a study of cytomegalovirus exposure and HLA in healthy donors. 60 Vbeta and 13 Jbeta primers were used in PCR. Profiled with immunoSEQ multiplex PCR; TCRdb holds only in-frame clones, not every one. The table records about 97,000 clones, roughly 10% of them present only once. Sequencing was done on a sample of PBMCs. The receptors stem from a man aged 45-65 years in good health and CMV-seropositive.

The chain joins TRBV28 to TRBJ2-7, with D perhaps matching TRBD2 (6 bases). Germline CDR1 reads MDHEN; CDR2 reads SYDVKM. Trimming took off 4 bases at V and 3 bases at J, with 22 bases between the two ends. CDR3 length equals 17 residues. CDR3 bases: TGTGCCAGCAGTTCTCGACCGGATGCGGGACCATTCTACGAGCAGTACTTC. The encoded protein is CASSSRPDAGPFYEQYF.

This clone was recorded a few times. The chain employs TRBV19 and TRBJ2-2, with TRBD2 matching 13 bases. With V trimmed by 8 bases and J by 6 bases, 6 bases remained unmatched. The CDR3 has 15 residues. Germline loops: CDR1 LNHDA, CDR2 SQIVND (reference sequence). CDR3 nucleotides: TGTGCCAGTTCTACTAGCGGGAGGGCTTCCGGGGAGCTGTTTTTT. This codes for CASSTSGRASGELFF.

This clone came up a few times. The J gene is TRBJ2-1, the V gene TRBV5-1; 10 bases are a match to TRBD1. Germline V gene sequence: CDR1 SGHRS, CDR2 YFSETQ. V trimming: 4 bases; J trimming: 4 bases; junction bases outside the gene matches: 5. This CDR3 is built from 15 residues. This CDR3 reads CASSRDRGLYNEQFF. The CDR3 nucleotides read TGCGCCAGCAGCCGTGACAGGGGGCTGTACAATGAGCAGTTCTTC.

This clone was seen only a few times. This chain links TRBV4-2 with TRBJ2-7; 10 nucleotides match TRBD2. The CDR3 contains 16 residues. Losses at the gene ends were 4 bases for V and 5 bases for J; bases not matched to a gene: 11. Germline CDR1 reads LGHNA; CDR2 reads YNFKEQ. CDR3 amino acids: CASSPPSGGLANEQYF. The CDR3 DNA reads TGTGCCAGCAGCCCCCCTTCCGGGGGACTAGCGAACGAGCAGTACTTC.

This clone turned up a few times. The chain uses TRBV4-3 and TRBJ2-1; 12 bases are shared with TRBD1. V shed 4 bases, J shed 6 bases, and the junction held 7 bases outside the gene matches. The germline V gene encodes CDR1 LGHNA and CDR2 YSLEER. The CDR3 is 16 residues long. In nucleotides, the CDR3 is TGCGCCAGCAGCCGTGTCAGGGACAGGGGGCTCAATGAGCAGTTCTTC. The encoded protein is CASSRVRDRGLNEQFF.

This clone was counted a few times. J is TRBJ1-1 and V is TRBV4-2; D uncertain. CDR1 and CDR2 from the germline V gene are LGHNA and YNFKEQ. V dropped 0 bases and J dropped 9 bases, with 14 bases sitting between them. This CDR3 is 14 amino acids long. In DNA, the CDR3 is TGTGCCAGCAGCCAAGAGTTGTTGGAGCAACAAGCTTTCTTT. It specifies CASSQELLEQQAFF.

The CDR3 loop is CASSYSVKQSHGYTF. The CDR3 DNA is TGTGCCAGCAGTTACTCGGTAAAACAGTCCCATGGCTACACCTTC. The genes are TRBV6-5 and TRBJ1-2, with D hard to call. The CDR3 has 15 residues. The germline gives CDR1 MNHEY, CDR2 SVGAGI. V dropped 0 bases and J dropped 6 bases, with 14 bases sitting between them.

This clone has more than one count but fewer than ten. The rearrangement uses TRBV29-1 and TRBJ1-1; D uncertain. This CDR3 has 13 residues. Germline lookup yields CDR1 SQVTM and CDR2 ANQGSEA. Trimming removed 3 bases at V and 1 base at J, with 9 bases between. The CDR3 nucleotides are TGCAGCGTTGAGAGACAAACGAACACTGAAGCTTTCTTT. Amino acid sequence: CSVERQTNTEAFF.

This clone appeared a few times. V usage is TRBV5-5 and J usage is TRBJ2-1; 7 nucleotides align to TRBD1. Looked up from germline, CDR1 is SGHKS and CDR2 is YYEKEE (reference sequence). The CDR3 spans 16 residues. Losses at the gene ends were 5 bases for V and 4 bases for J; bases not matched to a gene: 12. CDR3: CASSSTTGTEYNEQFF. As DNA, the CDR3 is TGTGCCAGCAGTTCGACGACCGGGACAGAGTACAATGAGCAGTTCTTC.

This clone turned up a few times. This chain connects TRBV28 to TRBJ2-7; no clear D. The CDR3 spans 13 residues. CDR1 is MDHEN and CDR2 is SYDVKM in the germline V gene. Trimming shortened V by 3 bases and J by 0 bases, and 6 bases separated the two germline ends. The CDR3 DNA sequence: TGTGCCAGCAGTTTCTCTGTCTCCTACGAGCAGTACTTC. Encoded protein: CASSFSVSYEQYF.

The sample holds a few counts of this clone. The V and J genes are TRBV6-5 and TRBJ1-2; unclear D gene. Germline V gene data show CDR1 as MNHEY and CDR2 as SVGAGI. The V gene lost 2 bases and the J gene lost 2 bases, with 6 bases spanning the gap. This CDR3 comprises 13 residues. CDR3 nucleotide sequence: TGTGCCAGCAGTTACACGCAGAACTATGGCTACACCTTC. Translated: CASSYTQNYGYTF.

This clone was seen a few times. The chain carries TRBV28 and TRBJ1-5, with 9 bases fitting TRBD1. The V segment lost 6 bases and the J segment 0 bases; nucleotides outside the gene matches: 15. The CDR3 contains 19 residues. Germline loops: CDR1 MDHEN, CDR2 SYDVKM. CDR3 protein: CASSLRQGEGWGSNQPQHF. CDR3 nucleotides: TGTGCCAGCAGCCTGAGACAGGGGGAAGGTTGGGGTAGCAATCAGCCCCAGCATTTT.

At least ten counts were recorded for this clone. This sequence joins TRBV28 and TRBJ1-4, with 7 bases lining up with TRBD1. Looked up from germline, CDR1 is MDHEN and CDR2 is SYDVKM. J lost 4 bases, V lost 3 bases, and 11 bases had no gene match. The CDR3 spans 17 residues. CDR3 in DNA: TGTGCCAGCAGTTTTGTATGGTCGGACAGGCATAATGAAAAACTGTTTTTT. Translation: CASSFVWSDRHNEKLFF.